This TCR beta chain was identified in a study of Ad26.COV2.S vaccination and SARS-CoV-2 variants. About the research overall: Vaccine-arm donor from the placebo-controlled COV1001 Ad26.COV2.S trial. Points from the study as a whole: Breadth, reportedly substantial, characterized the spike-specific CD8+ and CD4+ T cell responses after vaccination.

Treatment specified: 15 to 20 received Ad26.COV2.S at low or high dose, single or two shots; about 5 received placebo; per-sample allocation not given. Day 63 after the first injection of vaccine or placebo was the sampling time. The CDR3 has 16 amino acids. J lost 4 bases, V lost 3 bases, and 14 bases had no gene match. From germline, CDR1 is DFQATT and CDR2 SNEGSKA (reference sequence). Profiling relied on immunoSEQ multiplex PCR, and the TCRdb table lists in-frame clones only, not all of them. The profile shows about 470,000 clones, roughly 91% of them singletons. A word on this clone: As yet, its antigen is unknown.

This chain uses TRBV20-1 with TRBJ2-7; 8 bases map to TRBD2. The clonotype was recovered from a person aged 18 to 59 who received the Ad26.COV2.S COVID-19 vaccine or a placebo. Specimen: peripheral blood, collected in a trial of Ad26.COV2.S vaccine versus placebo. As DNA, the CDR3 is TGCAGTGCTAGTCTACCCGGGAGGGGCCAGACTTACGAGCAGTACTTC. Translating gives CSASLPGRGQTYEQYF.